This is a list of T cell receptor beta chains from one sample in a study of cytomegalovirus exposure and HLA in healthy donors. TCRdb's table, derived via immunoSEQ multiplex PCR, lists solely in-frame clones and lacks some. In the table there are fewer than 200,000 clones, roughly 76% of which are singletons. The sample was PBMCs. These receptor sequences come from a woman younger than 35 in good health and CMV-seropositive. Each CDR3 is given with its conserved first and last residue. The D gene is left open where the match is weak. Clone size is shown for a subset of rows, as once, few, many or a class of expanded clone.

length: 15; size: -; J: TRBJ1-2; V: TRBV19; D: -; CDR3: CASSIEQGQPYGYTF; DNA: TGTGCCAGTAGTATTGAACAGGGACAACCCTATGGCTACACCTTC
length: 12; size: -; J: TRBJ2-7; V: TRBV7-9; D: -; CDR3: CASSLSDYEQYF; DNA: TGTGCCAGCAGCTTGTCAGACTACGAGCAGTACTTC
length: 18; size: -; J: TRBJ1-1; V: TRBV11-2; D: TRBD1; CDR3: CASSLVWAGGDPNTEAFF; DNA: TGTGCCAGCAGCTTAGTCTGGGCAGGGGGCGATCCGAACACTGAAGCTTTCTTT
length: 11; size: -; J: TRBJ2-3; V: TRBV6-5; D: -; CDR3: CASGDPDTQYF; DNA: TGTGCCAGCGGAGACCCAGATACGCAGTATTTT
length: 15; size: -; J: TRBJ2-5; V: TRBV6-4; D: TRBD1; CDR3: CASSDKAGGQETQYF; DNA: TGTGCCAGCAGTGACAAGGCAGGGGGTCAAGAGACCCAGTACTTC
length: 14; size: once; J: TRBJ1-2; V: TRBV19; D: TRBD1; CDR3: CASSKDREYYGYTF; DNA: TGTGCCAGTAGTAAGGACAGGGAATACTATGGCTACACCTTC
length: 16; size: -; J: TRBJ1-3; V: TRBV5-1; D: -; CDR3: CASSYLGGADGNTIYF; DNA: TGCGCCAGCAGTTACTTAGGGGGGGCAGATGGAAACACCATATATTTT
length: 15; size: -; J: TRBJ1-2; V: TRBV6-1; D: TRBD1; CDR3: CASTSTGTGLWGYTF; DNA: TGTGCCAGCACCTCAACCGGGACAGGTCTCTGGGGCTACACCTTC
length: 15; size: -; J: TRBJ2-1; V: TRBV11-2; D: TRBD1; CDR3: CASSLEGQSYNEQFF; DNA: TGTGCCAGCAGCTTAGAGGGACAGAGTTACAATGAGCAGTTCTTC
length: 14; size: -; J: TRBJ1-1; V: TRBV27; D: TRBD1; CDR3: CASRRDRVNTEAFF; DNA: TGTGCCAGCAGGAGGGACAGGGTGAACACTGAAGCTTTCTTT